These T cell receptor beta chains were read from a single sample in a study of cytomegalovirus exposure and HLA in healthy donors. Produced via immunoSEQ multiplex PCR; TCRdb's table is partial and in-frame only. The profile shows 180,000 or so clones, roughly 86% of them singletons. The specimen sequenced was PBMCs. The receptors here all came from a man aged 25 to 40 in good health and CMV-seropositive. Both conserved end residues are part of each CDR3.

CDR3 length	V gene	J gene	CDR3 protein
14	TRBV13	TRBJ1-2	CASSLGGAPYGYTF
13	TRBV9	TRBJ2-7	CASSVGAAYEQYF
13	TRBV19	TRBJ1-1	CATTWGANTEAFF
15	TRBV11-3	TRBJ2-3	CASSLEARSTDTQYF
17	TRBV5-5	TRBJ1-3	CASSLNFGGFVGNTIYF
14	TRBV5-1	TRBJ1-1	CASSLDRANTEAFF
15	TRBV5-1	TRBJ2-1	CASSPQSALGNEQFF
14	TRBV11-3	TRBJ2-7	CASSLNPYGIEQYF
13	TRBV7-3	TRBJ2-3	CASSLTGTDTQYF
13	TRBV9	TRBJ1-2	CASSVGQNYGYTF
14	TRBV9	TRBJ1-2	CASSSTGSNYGYTF
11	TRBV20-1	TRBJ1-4	CSARDRGRPGF
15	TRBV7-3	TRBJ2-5	CASSLQGGVEETQYF
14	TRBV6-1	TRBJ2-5	CASRLDRGMETQYF
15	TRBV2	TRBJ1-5	CASRPVGRGNQPQHF
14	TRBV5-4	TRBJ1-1	CASRLEGARTEAFF
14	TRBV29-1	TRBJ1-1	CSVVVSGLNTEAFF
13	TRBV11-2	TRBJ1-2	CASSLGTEYGYTF
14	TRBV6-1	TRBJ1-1	CASSLGGPGTEAFF
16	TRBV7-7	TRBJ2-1	CASSLRAGGNPNEQFF
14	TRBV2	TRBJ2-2	CASSSVAGGGELFF
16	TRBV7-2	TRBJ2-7	CASSFSFGTDVYEQYF
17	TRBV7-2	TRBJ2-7	CASSLEGAGRLAYEQYF
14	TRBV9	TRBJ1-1	CASSAEQGDTEAFF
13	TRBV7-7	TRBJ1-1	CASSARENTEAFF
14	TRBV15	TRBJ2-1	CATSISRTYNEQFF
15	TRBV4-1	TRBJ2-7	CASSQGGHAGREQYF
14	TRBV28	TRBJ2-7	CASSPTALTYEQYF
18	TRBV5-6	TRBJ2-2	CASSSGGGPRPYPGELFF
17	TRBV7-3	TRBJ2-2	CASSLRATSGGTGELFF
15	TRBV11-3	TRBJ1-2	CASSLVVTDPRGYTF